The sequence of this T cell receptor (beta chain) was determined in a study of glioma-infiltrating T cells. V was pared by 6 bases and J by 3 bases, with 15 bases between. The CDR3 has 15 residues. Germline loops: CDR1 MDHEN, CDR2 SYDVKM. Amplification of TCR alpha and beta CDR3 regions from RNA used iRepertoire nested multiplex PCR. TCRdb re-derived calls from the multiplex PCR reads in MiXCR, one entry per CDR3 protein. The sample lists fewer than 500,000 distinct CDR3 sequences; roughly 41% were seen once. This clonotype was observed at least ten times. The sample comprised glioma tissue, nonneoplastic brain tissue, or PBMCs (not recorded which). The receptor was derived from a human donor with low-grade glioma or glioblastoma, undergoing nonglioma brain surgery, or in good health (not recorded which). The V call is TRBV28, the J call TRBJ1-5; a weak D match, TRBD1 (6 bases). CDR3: CASSPDSTYNQPQHF. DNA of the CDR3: TGTGCCAGCAGCCCGGACAGTACTTACAATCAGCCCCAGCATTTT.